These 8 T cell receptor beta chains were sequenced from one sample in a study of blood T cells in healthy people across ages. A sample-barcoded 5' primer and a J-beta primer mix were used in a second PCR of roughly 7 to 12 cycles. TCRdb reanalysed the 5' RACE reads using MiXCR and keeps one entry per CDR3 protein. The sample holds under 2,000,000 distinct CDR3 sequences; around half are singletons and the top ten take more than 2%. The sequenced sample consisted of blood. The receptors here all came from a woman between 40 and 55 years old in good health.

This clonotype has only a few counts. The CDR3 protein is CASSPRGGTLFNEQFF. The CDR3 bases are TGTGCCAGCAGTCCCCGGGGTGGGACCCTGTTCAATGAGCAGTTCTTC. The gene calls are TRBV27 and TRBJ2-1; D possibly matches TRBD1 or TRBD2 (5 bases each). The V end was cut by 5 bases, the J end by 6 bases, with 20 bases between. There are 16 residues in the CDR3. From germline, CDR1 is MNHEY and CDR2 SMNVEV (reference sequence).

V gene TRBV5-1 combines with J gene TRBJ2-3; TRBD2 might be the D (7 bases). The CDR3 covers 17 residues. Germline V gene sequence: CDR1 SGHRS, CDR2 YFSETQ. V gave up 3 bases and J gave up 3 bases, with 20 bases separating them. The CDR3 protein is CASSWGGGISETDTQYF. The CDR3 coding sequence is TGCGCCAGCAGCTGGGGGGGGGGCATCAGCGAAACAGATACGCAGTATTTT. Full variable domain (missing parts from reference TRBV5-1 and TRBJ2-3): KAGVTQTPRYLIKTRGQQVTLSCSPISGHRSVSWYQQTPGQGLQFLFEYFSETQRNKGNFPGRFSGRQFSNSRSEMNVSTLELGDSALYLCASSWGGGISETDTQYFGPGTRLTVL.

The chain uses TRBV5-1 and TRBJ1-2; D is perhaps TRBD1 (6 bases). V lost 4 bases and J lost 1, with 8 bases in between. CDR1 is SGHRS and CDR2 is YFSETQ in the germline V gene. This CDR3 is built from 13 residues. In DNA, the CDR3 is TGCGCCAGCAGCATGGACAGTAACTATGGCTACACCTTC. Protein sequence: CASSMDSNYGYTF.

This clonotype has ten or more counts. The chain joins TRBV25-1 to TRBJ2-1, with 10 bases identical to TRBD1. The junction had 8 bases not matched to a gene; V was cut back by 2 bases and J by 4 bases. The length of the CDR3 is 17 residues. The germline gives CDR1 MGHDK, CDR2 SYGVNS. The CDR3 nucleotides are TGTGCCAGCAGTGAAGTCCACGGGACAGGGGATTACAATGAGCAGTTCTTC. Translation gives CASSEVHGTGDYNEQFF.

This chain joins TRBV6-2 or TRBV6-3 and TRBJ2-7; D remains ambiguous. Germline CDR1 reads MNHEY; CDR2 reads SVGEGT. V was shortened by 2 bases and J by 7 bases, with 21 bases between the two germline ends. There are 16 residues in the CDR3. The DNA of the CDR3 is TGTGCCAGCAGTTACCTTATCCCCGCGGCTAACAATGAGCAGTACTTC. Its translation is CASSYLIPAANNEQYF.

The rearrangement uses TRBV20-1 and TRBJ2-3; no firm D call. Deletions cut 2 bases from V and 1 base from J, with 13 bases between. Germline V gene sequence: CDR1 DFQATT, CDR2 SNEGSKA (reference sequence). The length of the CDR3 is 15 residues. CDR3 bases: TGCAGTGCTAGATTCGGTCGTTTTGGCACAGATACGCAGTATTTT. Protein: CSARFGRFGTDTQYF.

The CDR3 spells CASSPAPPWSEQYF. The CDR3, as DNA: TGTGCCAGCAGCCCCGCCCCTCCTTGGAGCGAGCAGTACTTC. This chain joins TRBV6-1 and TRBJ2-4; D not certain. The J call may not be correct, given that the DNA end is closer to TRBJ2-7. CDR1 is MNHNS and CDR2 is SASEGT in the germline V gene. The CDR3 totals 14 residues.

The V call is TRBV6-1, the J call TRBJ2-4; D is tentatively TRBD1 or TRBD2 (5 bases each). The last part of the DNA fits TRBJ2-7 better; the J call may be wrong. Germline V gene lookup returns CDR1 MNHNS and CDR2 SASEGT. The CDR3 totals 15 residues. CDR3 sequence (DNA): TGTGCCAGCAGTGAAGGGGGGTCCAGCTCCTACGAGCAGTACTTC. Translated, it gives CASSEGGSSSYEQYF.